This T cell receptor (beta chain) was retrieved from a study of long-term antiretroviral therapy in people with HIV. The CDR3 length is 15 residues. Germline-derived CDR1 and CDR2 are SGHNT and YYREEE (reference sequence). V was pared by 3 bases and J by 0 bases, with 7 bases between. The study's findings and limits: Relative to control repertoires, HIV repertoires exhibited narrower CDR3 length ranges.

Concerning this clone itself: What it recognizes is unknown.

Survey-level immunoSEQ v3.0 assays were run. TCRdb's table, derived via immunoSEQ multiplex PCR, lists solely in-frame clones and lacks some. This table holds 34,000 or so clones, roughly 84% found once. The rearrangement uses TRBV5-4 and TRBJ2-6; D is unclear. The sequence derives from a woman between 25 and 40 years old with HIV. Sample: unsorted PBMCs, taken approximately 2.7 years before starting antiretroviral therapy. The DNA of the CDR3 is TGTGCCAGCAGCTCCAGTGACTCTGGGGCCAACGTCCTGACTTTC. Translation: CASSSSDSGANVLTF.